A single sample gave rise to the 15 T cell receptor beta chains below, sequenced in a study of identical twins. MiXCR, run by TCRdb on the 5' RACE reads, gives a single entry per CDR3 protein. The table lists 400,000 to 550,000 distinct CDR3 sequences, roughly 13% of them singletons. These data also formed part of another study, on yellow fever vaccine responses in identical twins.

Material for sequencing was CD4+ T cells sorted from blood. The receptors were gathered from a woman aged 18-29 years in good health.

V usage is TRBV6-1 and J usage is TRBJ2-7; D is perhaps TRBD1 or TRBD2 (5 bases each). V lost 5 bases to trimming and J lost 2 bases, with 13 bases between them. The CDR3 runs to 14 residues. Germline loops: CDR1 MNHNS, CDR2 SASEGT. This CDR3 reads CASSQGTSTYEQYF. The CDR3, as DNA: TGTGCCAGCAGTCAAGGGACGTCAACCTACGAGCAGTACTTC.

V usage is TRBV7-8 and J usage is TRBJ1-2; D is perhaps TRBD1 (6 bases). Germline loops: CDR1 SGHVS, CDR2 FQNEAQ. Trimming cost V 1 base and J 5 bases, with 14 bases left between them. This CDR3 comprises 15 residues. CDR3 sequence: CASSLEAGTFYGYTF. Here the CDR3 DNA reads TGTGCCAGCAGCTTAGAGGCCGGGACATTTTATGGCTACACCTTC. The full variable domain, completed using reference TRBV7-8 and TRBJ1-2, is GAGVSQSPRYKVAKRGQDVALRCDPISGHVSLFWYQQALGQGPEFLTYFQNEAQLDKSGLPSDRFFAERPEGSVSTLKIQRTQQEDSAVYLCASSLEAGTFYGYTFGSGTRLTVV.

As for this clonotype: This could be a read error, since a much larger clone is one nucleotide away. The chain is built from TRBV12-3 or TRBV12-4 and TRBJ2-7; D gene ambiguous. V shed 3 bases and J shed 7 bases, with 16 bases lying between them. CDR3 length: 14 residues. CDR3 amino acids: CASSFFVGLGEQYF. DNA for the CDR3: TGTGCCAGCAGTTTTTTTGTAGGGCTAGGGGAGCAGTACTTC.

This clonotype was seen only a few times. The chain combines TRBV3-1 with TRBJ2-7; tentatively, D is TRBD1 or TRBD2 (6 bases each). The CDR3 is 14 amino acids. V lost 6 bases, J lost 2 bases, and 14 bases lay in between. Germline loops: CDR1 LGHDT, CDR2 YNNKEL (reference sequence). The CDR3, as DNA: TGTGCCAGCAGTCCCCTCGGGGGCCCCTACGAGCAGTACTTC. Translating it yields CASSPLGGPYEQYF.

This clonotype has just a few counts. The chain carries TRBV28 and TRBJ2-7; D not resolved. The CDR3 spans 11 residues. V was cut by 6 bases and J by 6 bases, with 9 bases left in between. Germline CDR1 MDHEN, CDR2 SYDVKM. CDR3 region: CASRDLFEQYF. For the CDR3, the DNA is TGTGCCAGCAGGGACCTATTCGAGCAGTACTTC.

J is TRBJ2-5 and V is TRBV29-1; TRBD1 is a possible D gene (5 bases). Germline CDR1 reads SQVTM; CDR2 reads ANQGSEA. The ends were cut back, 7 bases at V and 4 bases at J, with 10 bases in the middle. The CDR3 loop spans 11 amino acids. The CDR3 region is CSAGMGETQYF. CDR3 nucleotides: TGCAGCGCAGGGATGGGAGAGACCCAGTACTTC.

This clonotype appeared a few times. This chain uses TRBV5-1 with TRBJ2-7, with D tentatively TRBD2 (5 bases). CDR1 is SGHRS and CDR2 is YFSETQ in the germline V gene. The CDR3 extends over 14 amino acids. V was pared by 5 bases and J by 1 base, with 13 bases between. The DNA of the CDR3 is TGCGCCAGCAGTCGTCTAGCAATGTCCTACGAGCAGTACTTC. Translating it yields CASSRLAMSYEQYF.

In its sample, this clonotype was seen a few times. The chain uses TRBV5-1 and TRBJ1-1; the match to TRBD1 covers 9 bases. The V gene's germline CDR1 is SGHRS and CDR2 YFSETQ. Germline trimming cut 0 bases from V and 6 bases from J; bases unmatched to any gene: 6. This CDR3 region has 15 residues. CDR3 DNA: TGCGCCAGCAGCTTGGGAACAGGGGGCAGCGCTGAAGCTTTCTTT. Protein product: CASSLGTGGSAEAFF. Using reference TRBV5-1 and TRBJ1-1 for the parts outside the CDR3, the full variable domain is KAGVTQTPRYLIKTRGQQVTLSCSPISGHRSVSWYQQTPGQGLQFLFEYFSETQRNKGNFPGRFSGRQFSNSRSEMNVSTLELGDSALYLCASSLGTGGSAEAFFGQGTRLTVV.

The table lists this clonotype with many counts. The V and J genes are TRBV6-5 and TRBJ2-4, with D perhaps TRBD1 (6 bases). Trimming removed 4 bases at V and 0 bases at J, with 19 bases between. The CDR3 extends over 18 amino acids. Germline CDR1 is MNHEY and CDR2 is SVGAGI. The CDR3, as DNA: TGTGCCAGCAGTTCAACAGGGAACTGGCTACTAGCCAAAAACATTCAGTACTTC. This encodes CASSSTGNWLLAKNIQYF.

There are a few counts of this clonotype. The chain has TRBV10-1 and TRBJ2-2; possibly TRBD1 for D (5 bases). CDR1 is WNHNN, CDR2 SYGVQD, per germline (reference sequence). The CDR3 extends over 15 amino acids. Trimming removed 6 bases from V and 6 bases from J, with 17 bases in between. The CDR3 loop is CASRVVQGKPGELFF. DNA for the CDR3: TGCGCCAGCAGAGTAGTCCAGGGTAAACCCGGGGAGCTGTTTTTT.

A few counts support this clonotype. This chain links TRBV2 with TRBJ2-5; D not resolved. Per the germline V gene, CDR1 is SNHLY and CDR2 is FYNNEI. The ends were cut back, 6 bases at V and 2 bases at J, with 10 bases in the middle. This CDR3 contains 13 residues. Here the CDR3 reads CASSTGLQETQYF. The CDR3 DNA reads TGTGCCAGCAGCACCGGGCTACAAGAGACCCAGTACTTC.

The rearrangement links TRBV6-1 to TRBJ1-2; no reliable D call. Trimming cost V 7 bases and J 7 bases, with 31 bases left between them. This CDR3 contains 18 residues. CDR1 is MNHNS and CDR2 is SASEGT in the germline V gene. In DNA form, the CDR3 reads TGTGCCAGCACCCCTACGGGCGTGTTCGGCAGCTTTTTTGCTGGCTACACCTTC. Protein product: CASTPTGVFGSFFAGYTF.

The J gene is TRBJ2-3, the V gene TRBV7-2; D may be TRBD1 (5 bases). The germline gives CDR1 SGHTA, CDR2 FQGNSA. The CDR3 is 15 amino acids. V was cut by 5 bases and J by 3 bases, with 15 bases left in between. The CDR3 loop is CASSPGARSTDTQYF. As DNA, the CDR3 is TGTGCCAGCAGCCCTGGGGCTAGGTCTACAGATACGCAGTATTTT.

This clonotype was detected a few times. The genes are TRBV6-1 and TRBJ1-6, with D unclear. Trimming took off 3 bases at V and 7 bases at J, with 10 bases between the two ends. Germline V CDR1 and CDR2: MNHNS, SASEGT. This CDR3 region has 14 residues. The CDR3 sequence is CASSDSQTNSPLHF. In DNA form, the CDR3 reads TGTGCCAGCAGTGACAGTCAGACAAATTCACCCCTCCACTTT.

The J gene is TRBJ2-6, the V gene TRBV30; TRBD1 matches 7 bases. Germline V gives CDR1 GTSNPN, CDR2 SVGIG (reference sequence). The length of the CDR3 is 17 residues. V lost 4 bases and J lost 1; bases outside the gene matches: 10. The CDR3: CAWMLQGLGSGANVLTF. The CDR3 region has the DNA TGTGCCTGGATGTTACAGGGGTTAGGTTCTGGGGCCAACGTCCTGACTTTC. Complete variable domain (other parts from reference TRBV30 and TRBJ2-6): SQTIHQWPATLVQPVGSPLSLECTVEGTSNPNLYWYRQAAGRGLQLLFYSVGIGQISSEVPQNLSASRPQDRQFILSSKKLLLSDSGFYLCAWMLQGLGSGANVLTFGAGSRLTVL.